One sample yielded the 10 T cell receptor beta chains listed below, sequenced in a study of T cells in Graves' hyperthyroidism and ophthalmopathy. RNA transcripts provided the source from which TCR beta CDR3 regions were amplified. In the first-round RT-PCR of the TCR CDR3, the HTBI primer set was used. MiXCR, applied by TCRdb to the multiplex PCR reads, yields one record per CDR3 protein. Here the sample spans fewer than 450,000 distinct CDR3 sequences, around 15% being singletons. Sequencing was carried out using blood. These receptor sequences come from a man aged 45-60 years with Graves' ophthalmopathy.

This clonotype was recorded at least ten times. The chain links TRBV28 to TRBJ2-7; D possibly corresponds to TRBD2 (5 bases). There are 13 residues in the CDR3. V was clipped by 8 bases and J by 2 bases, with 13 bases between them. Germline CDR1 MDHEN, CDR2 SYDVKM. In nucleotides, the CDR3 is TGTGCCAGCCGTCTAGCTGCAACCTACGAGCAGTACTTC. This translates into CASRLAATYEQYF.

Of note for this clonotype: The junction departs from the called germline gene at one end, perhaps through a read error. V gene TRBV9 combines with J gene TRBJ1-3, with 7 bases aligning to TRBD1. This CDR3 comprises 17 residues. Germline V gene sequence: CDR1 SGDLS, CDR2 YYNGEE. The CDR3 nucleotides are TGTGTCAGCAGCACCTTCGACAGGGCAGCTTCTGGAAACACCATATATTTT. Protein product: CVSSTFDRAASGNTIYF.

This clonotype was seen repeatedly, ten times or more. The chain has TRBV28 and TRBJ1-1; no definite D call. Germline CDR1 reads MDHEN; CDR2 reads SYDVKM. V lost 3 bases to trimming and J lost 5 bases, with 13 bases between them. CDR3 size: 14 residues. CDR3 bases: TGTGCCAGCAGTTTTTCGGGCGGTGGGACTGAAGCTTTCTTT. This gives the protein CASSFSGGGTEAFF.

This clonotype was observed many times. V usage is TRBV18 and J usage is TRBJ1-1, with unresolved D. CDR1 is KGHSH, CDR2 LQKENI, per germline. CDR3 size: 13 residues. V was trimmed by 0 bases and J by 3 bases, leaving 5 bases between them. For the CDR3, the DNA is TGTGCCAGCTCACCACCTCAGGACACTGAAGCTTTCTTT. It specifies CASSPPQDTEAFF.

This clonotype was detected a few times. V usage is TRBV20-1 and J usage is TRBJ1-5; 7 nucleotides line up with TRBD1. This CDR3 is built from 14 residues. Trimming cost V 0 bases and J 7 bases; bases outside gene matches: 6. Germline V lookup: CDR1 DFQATT, CDR2 SNEGSKA (reference sequence). This CDR3 is CSAREKTGRQPQHF. The CDR3 DNA reads TGCAGTGCTAGAGAGAAGACAGGGAGACAGCCCCAGCATTTT.

This clonotype was seen at least ten times. The chain uses TRBV5-1 and TRBJ1-6; D not certain. V dropped 3 bases and J dropped 5 bases, with 12 bases sitting between them. The CDR3 loop spans 15 amino acids. Germline V gene sequence: CDR1 SGHRS, CDR2 YFSETQ. The CDR3 sequence is CASSSKGLDNSPLHF. CDR3 sequence (DNA): TGCGCCAGCAGCTCGAAAGGACTGGATAATTCACCCCTCCACTTT.

This clonotype showed up many times. V gene TRBV11-2 combines with J gene TRBJ1-4; D is perhaps TRBD1 (5 bases). Looked up from germline, CDR1 is SGHAT and CDR2 is FQNNGV. Trimming took 6 bases from V and 8 from J, leaving 22 bases between them. The CDR3 runs 16 residues. CDR3 amino acids: CASSSRTGSVPEKLFF. CDR3 nucleotide sequence: TGTGCCAGCAGTTCCCGAACAGGTTCAGTTCCAGAAAAACTGTTTTTT.

This rearrangement joins TRBV18 to TRBJ2-7; weak D call: TRBD2 (6 bases). CDR3 size: 14 residues. The V end lost 2 bases, the J end lost 3 bases, and 11 bases lay between the germline ends. Germline V gene lookup returns CDR1 KGHSH and CDR2 LQKENI. CDR3 sequence reads: CASSPAGRNYEQYF. DNA for the CDR3: TGTGCCAGCTCACCAGCGGGAAGGAACTACGAGCAGTACTTC.

This clonotype has a handful of counts. J is TRBJ2-3 and V is TRBV15; perhaps D is TRBD1 or TRBD2 (5 bases each). CDR3 size: 15 residues. Germline lookup yields CDR1 LNHNV and CDR2 YYDKDF (reference sequence). V was clipped by 5 bases and J by 0 bases, with 12 bases between them. This CDR3 is CATSLGATSTDTQYF. CDR3 sequence (DNA): TGTGCCACCAGCCTCGGGGCTACTAGCACAGATACGCAGTATTTT.

This clonotype came up many times. The V call is TRBV10-3, the J call TRBJ2-3, with D perhaps TRBD2 (5 bases). CDR3 length: 16 residues. V lost 2 bases, J lost 1 base, and 13 bases lay in between. Germline CDR1 is ENHRY and CDR2 is SYGVKD. The CDR3 loop reads CAISEEGSLRTDTQYF. The DNA for the CDR3 is TGTGCCATCAGTGAGGAGGGTAGCCTCCGCACAGATACGCAGTATTTT.